The next 10 T cell receptor beta chains were all read from a single sample in a study of OX40 agonist ivuxolimab in advanced cancers. Here immunoSEQ multiplex PCR was the method, and the copy in TCRdb shows in-frame clones only, minus some. The table has more than 30,000 clones, roughly nine tenths seen once. The sample here was CD4+ or CD8+ T cells sorted from blood, taken in a trial of the OX40 agonist ivuxolimab. The receptor source for this set is an adult with an advanced solid tumor such as melanoma, head and neck, liver or kidney cancer.

The rearrangement uses TRBV9 and TRBJ2-2, with D tentatively TRBD1 (5 bases). This CDR3 spans 14 amino acids. The ends were cut back, 5 bases at V and 0 bases at J, with 8 bases in the middle. Germline CDR1 is SGDLS and CDR2 is YYNGEE. For the CDR3, the DNA is TGTGCCAGCAGGGACATCCCGAACACCGGGGAGCTGTTTTTT. Protein sequence: CASRDIPNTGELFF. The whole variable domain, filled in from reference TRBV9 and TRBJ2-2, reads DSGVTQTPKHLITATGQRVTLRCSPRSGDLSVYWYQQSLDQGLQFLIQYYNGEERAKGNILERFSAQQFPDLHSELNLSSLELGDSALYFCASRDIPNTGELFFGEGSRLTVL.

The V call is TRBV6-5, the J call TRBJ1-4; D remains unclear. The CDR3 totals 13 residues. Between the trimmed V and J ends, which lost 5 bases and 5 bases, there was a span of 9 bases. Germline-derived CDR1 and CDR2 are MNHEY and SVGAGI. Here the CDR3 DNA reads TGTGCCAGCAGTACACACCGGAATGAAAAACTGTTTTTT. Protein product: CASSTHRNEKLFF.

The rearrangement joins TRBV7-2 to TRBJ1-2; the D gene is possibly TRBD1 (6 bases). CDR1 is SGHTA and CDR2 is FQGNSA in the germline V gene. The CDR3 is 13 amino acids. V lost 2 bases to trimming and J lost 8 bases, with 12 bases between them. In DNA form, the CDR3 reads TGTGCCAGCAGCTTATCAGGGGAGGGCGGCTACACCTTC. Amino acids: CASSLSGEGGYTF.

The rearrangement joins TRBV19 to TRBJ1-6, with D hard to call. This CDR3 spans 18 amino acids. V was pared by 5 bases and J by 0 bases, with 17 bases between. From germline, CDR1 is LNHDA and CDR2 SQIVND (reference sequence). The CDR3 spells CASSSLPRGSSYNSPLHF. DNA of the CDR3: TGTGCCAGTAGTTCCCTCCCACGCGGGAGCTCCTATAATTCACCCCTCCACTTT.

In this sample, this clone turned up a few times. J is TRBJ2-4 and V is TRBV29-1, with TRBD2 matching over 10 bases. The ends lost 4 bases at V and 0 bases at J; junction bases unmatched: 15. Germline V gene sequence: CDR1 SQVTM, CDR2 ANQGSEA. The length of the CDR3 is 19 residues. CDR3 sequence: CSVVVLGLAVSRAKNIQYF. CDR3 nucleotide sequence: TGCAGCGTTGTTGTTTTAGGACTAGCGGTTTCTCGAGCCAAAAACATTCAGTACTTC.

The V and J genes are TRBV19 and TRBJ2-1; weak D call: TRBD2 (6 bases). Germline values: CDR1 LNHDA, CDR2 SQIVND (reference sequence). Trimming took off 7 bases at V and 4 bases at J, with 14 bases between the two ends. This CDR3 is built from 14 residues. For the CDR3, the DNA is TGTGCCAGTAAGAAGGAGGCGGGGTACAATGAGCAGTTCTTC. It encodes CASKKEAGYNEQFF. Variable domain in full (rest from reference TRBV19 and TRBJ2-1): DGGITQSPKYLFRKEGQNVTLSCEQNLNHDAMYWYRQDPGQGLRLIYYSQIVNDFQKGDIAEGYSVSREKKESFPLTVTSAQKNPTAFYLCASKKEAGYNEQFFGPGTRLTVL.

The rearrangement joins TRBV13 to TRBJ2-1; possibly TRBD2 for D (5 bases). V was cut by 1 base and J by 7 bases, with 11 bases left in between. The CDR3 totals 14 residues. Germline V CDR1 and CDR2: PRHDT, FYEKMQ (reference sequence). The CDR3 coding sequence is TGTGCCAGCAGCTTAGTTCGGGGTCTGAATGAGCAGTTCTTC. Protein product: CASSLVRGLNEQFF.

This clone is a singleton in its sample. The rearrangement uses TRBV5-1 and TRBJ1-2; the D gene is possibly TRBD1 (6 bases). The V gene's germline CDR1 is SGHRS and CDR2 YFSETQ. Trimming removed 2 bases at V and 2 bases at J, with 13 bases between. The CDR3 consists of 15 residues. The DNA of the CDR3 is TGCGCCAGCAGCTTCAACCCTACAGGGAACTATGGCTACACCTTC. It specifies CASSFNPTGNYGYTF.

The V call is TRBV6-1, the J call TRBJ1-2; 10 nucleotides match TRBD1. The CDR3 totals 15 residues. With 6 bases clipped from V and 12 bases from J, the junction kept 16 bases outside the gene matches. Germline V gene sequence: CDR1 MNHNS, CDR2 SASEGT. The chain's CDR3 is CASRGPRDRGSADTF. CDR3 sequence (DNA): TGTGCCAGCAGAGGTCCTAGGGACAGGGGATCCGCGGACACCTTC.

The rearrangement joins TRBV18 to TRBJ1-4; a weak D match, TRBD1 (5 bases). CDR1 is KGHSH and CDR2 is LQKENI in the germline V gene. This CDR3 spans 14 amino acids. V was pared by 6 bases and J by 3 bases, with 11 bases between. The CDR3 DNA sequence: TGTGCCAGCTCCCATGGGACCGCTAATGAAAAACTGTTTTTT. This sequence encodes CASSHGTANEKLFF.